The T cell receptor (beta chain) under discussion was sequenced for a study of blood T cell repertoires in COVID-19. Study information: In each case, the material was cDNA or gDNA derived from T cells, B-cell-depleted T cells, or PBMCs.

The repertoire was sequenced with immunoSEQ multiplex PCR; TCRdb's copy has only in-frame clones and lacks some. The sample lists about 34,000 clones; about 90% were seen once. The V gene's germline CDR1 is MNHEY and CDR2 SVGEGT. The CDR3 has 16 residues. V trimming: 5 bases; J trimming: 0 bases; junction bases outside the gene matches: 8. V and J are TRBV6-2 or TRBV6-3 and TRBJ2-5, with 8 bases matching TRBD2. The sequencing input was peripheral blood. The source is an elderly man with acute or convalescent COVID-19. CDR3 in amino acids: CASSRSGGGYQETQYF. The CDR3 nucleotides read TGTGCCAGCAGTCGCTCGGGCGGGGGGTACCAAGAGACCCAGTACTTC.